The 3 T cell receptor beta chains in this list originate from one sample, sequenced in a study of blood T cells in healthy people across ages. A second roughly 6 to 11 cycle PCR used barcoded and J-beta primers. TCRdb re-called the 5' RACE reads through MiXCR, storing one row per CDR3 protein. The sample holds fewer than 900,000 distinct CDR3 sequences, around 46% seen once. Sequencing used blood. The receptors were gathered from a woman aged 60 to 75 in good health.

For this clonotype: At one of its ends the junction is not consistent with the germline gene, which may arise from a read error. The chain uses TRBV7-6 and TRBJ2-7; D may correspond to TRBD1 or TRBD2 (5 bases each). Germline V gene data show CDR1 as SGHVS and CDR2 as FNYEAQ. The CDR3 sequence is 16 residues long. In DNA form, the CDR3 reads TGTGCCGGCAGCTTAGAGGGACCGAGTAATATCAATGAGCAGTACTTC. Its protein is CAGSLEGPSNINEQYF.

The chain recombines TRBV30 with TRBJ2-1, with D perhaps matching TRBD1 (6 bases). Between the trimmed V and J ends, which lost 5 bases and 7 bases, there was a span of 12 bases. Per germline, CDR1 GTSNPN and CDR2 SVGIG (reference sequence). This CDR3 contains 12 residues. CDR3 DNA sequence: TGTGCCTGGGGACAGATTGGTAATGAGCAGTTCTTC. Protein product: CAWGQIGNEQFF. The full variable domain, in which reference TRBV30 and TRBJ2-1 provide the parts outside the CDR3, is SQTIHQWPATLVQPVGSPLSLECTVEGTSNPNLYWYRQAAGRGLQLLFYSVGIGQISSEVPQNLSASRPQDRQFILSSKKLLLSDSGFYLCAWGQIGNEQFFGPGTRLTVL.

The rearrangement links TRBV5-1 to TRBJ1-2; 7 nucleotides agree with TRBD1. This CDR3 has 15 residues. Looked up from germline, CDR1 is SGHRS and CDR2 is YFSETQ. Trimming took 3 bases from V and 2 from J; bases not matched to a gene: 7. CDR3 DNA sequence: TGCGCCAGCAGCTCCACCGGGACAGTAAACTATGGCTACACCTTC. This encodes CASSSTGTVNYGYTF.